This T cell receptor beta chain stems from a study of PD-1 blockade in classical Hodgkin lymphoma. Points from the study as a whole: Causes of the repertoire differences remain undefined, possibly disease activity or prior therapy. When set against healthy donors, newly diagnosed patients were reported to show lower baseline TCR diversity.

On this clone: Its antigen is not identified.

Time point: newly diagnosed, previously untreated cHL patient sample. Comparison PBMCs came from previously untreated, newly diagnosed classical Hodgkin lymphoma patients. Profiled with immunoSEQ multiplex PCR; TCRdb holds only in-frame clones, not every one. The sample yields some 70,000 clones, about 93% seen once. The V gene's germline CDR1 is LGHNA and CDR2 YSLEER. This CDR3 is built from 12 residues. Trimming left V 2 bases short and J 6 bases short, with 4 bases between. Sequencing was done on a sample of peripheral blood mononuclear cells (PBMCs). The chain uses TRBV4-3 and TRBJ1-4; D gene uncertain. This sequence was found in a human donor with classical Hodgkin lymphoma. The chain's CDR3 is CASSQRDEKLFF. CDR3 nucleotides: TGCGCCAGCAGCCAAAGGGATGAAAAACTGTTTTTT.